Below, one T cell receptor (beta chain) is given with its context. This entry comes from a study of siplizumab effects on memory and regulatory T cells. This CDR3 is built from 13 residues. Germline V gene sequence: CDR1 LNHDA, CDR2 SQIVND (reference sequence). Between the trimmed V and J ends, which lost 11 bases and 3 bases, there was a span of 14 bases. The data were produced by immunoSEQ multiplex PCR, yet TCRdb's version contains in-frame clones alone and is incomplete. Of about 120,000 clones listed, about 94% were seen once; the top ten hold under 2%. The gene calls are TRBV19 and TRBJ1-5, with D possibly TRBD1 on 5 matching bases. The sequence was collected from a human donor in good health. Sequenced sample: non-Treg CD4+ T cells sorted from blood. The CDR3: CASAGGDNQPQHF. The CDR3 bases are TGTGCCTCGGCCGGGGGGGACAATCAGCCCCAGCATTTT.